The 24 T cell receptor beta chains below were found in one sample sequenced in a study of vaccination and CD4 T cells after COVID-19. For these receptors, no antigen is known. Indicated treatment: roughly 11-day PBMC culture with coronavirus spike peptide pools or control peptides (ViraFEST assay). Sequence data for DNA of cultured CD4+ T cells were generated by the Oncomine TCR Beta short-read assay. TCRdb analysed the PCR reads with MiXCR anew, one entry per CDR3 protein. The sample consists of more than 7,500 distinct CDR3 sequences, roughly 60% of them appearing once. The source material was CD4+ T cells from blood, cultured in vitro. The receptors originated from a human donor who had recovered from COVID-19.

This sequence joins TRBV28 and TRBJ2-7, with 8 nucleotides matching TRBD2. The CDR3 has 15 amino acids. J lost 0 bases, V lost 7 bases, and 8 bases had no gene match. CDR1 is MDHEN, CDR2 SYDVKM, per germline. In nucleotides, the CDR3 is TGTGCCAGCACCTCAGGGGCGGGAGGCTCCTACGAGCAGTACTTC. Translating it yields CASTSGAGGSYEQYF.

This sequence joins TRBV20-1 and TRBJ2-1; the D is unclear. Germline CDR1 reads DFQATT; CDR2 reads SNEGSKA (reference sequence). The CDR3 is 10 residues long. V was pared by 5 bases and J by 6 bases, with 5 bases between. The CDR3 bases are TGCAGTGCTTTCGCCAATGAGCAGTTCTTC. As protein: CSAFANEQFF.

The rearrangement uses TRBV7-2 and TRBJ2-5; D remains ambiguous. The CDR3 is 16 residues long. Looked up from germline, CDR1 is SGHTA and CDR2 is FQGNSA. V lost 1 base to trimming and J lost 2 bases, with 14 bases between them. CDR3 residues: CASSLGRIGIQETQYF. The CDR3 DNA reads TGTGCCAGCAGCTTAGGGCGGATTGGGATACAAGAGACCCAGTACTTC.

The chain recombines TRBV6-1 with TRBJ1-2; D ambiguous. The CDR3 spans 15 residues. Trimming took off 4 bases at V and 4 bases at J, with 16 bases between the two ends. Germline V gene lookup returns CDR1 MNHNS and CDR2 SASEGT. CDR3 sequence: CASSGQTTVLYGYTF. The CDR3 coding sequence is TGTGCCAGCAGTGGGCAAACCACAGTTCTCTATGGCTACACCTTC.

In this sample, this clonotype turned up once. The chain combines TRBV7-3 with TRBJ2-5, with D tentatively TRBD2 (6 bases). Germline V gene sequence: CDR1 SGHTA, CDR2 FQGTGA. Deletions cut 2 bases from V and 5 bases from J, with 12 bases between. This CDR3 region has 14 residues. CDR3 bases: TGTGCCAGCAGCTTAGCGGGATGGGGGGAGACCCAGTACTTC. It is translated as CASSLAGWGETQYF.

This chain joins TRBV24-1 and TRBJ2-5; 7 bases fit TRBD1. V was clipped by 4 bases and J by 5 bases; unmatched bases: 12. The CDR3 loop spans 16 amino acids. Germline lookup yields CDR1 KGHDR and CDR2 SFDVKD. Here the CDR3 DNA reads TGTGCCACCAGTGAAGTGACAGGGCCCTTAAGGGAGACCCAGTACTTC. It yields the protein CATSEVTGPLRETQYF.

By share, this clonotype counts as medium-sized. The chain uses TRBV20-1 and TRBJ1-6; D is ambiguous. Germline V CDR1 and CDR2: DFQATT, SNEGSKA (reference sequence). The CDR3 runs 12 residues. Trimming cost V 7 bases and J 4 bases, with 8 bases left between them. CDR3 sequence (DNA): TGCAGTGTGGCCACGTATAATTCACCCCTCCACTTT. Protein product: CSVATYNSPLHF.

V and J are TRBV7-9 and TRBJ1-1, with a weak D call TRBD1 (5 bases). Trimming left V 3 bases short and J 14 bases short, with 13 bases between. Germline values: CDR1 SEHNR, CDR2 FQNEAQ (reference sequence). This CDR3 spans 11 amino acids. The CDR3 spells CASSFVREQFF. The CDR3 nucleotides read TGTGCCAGCAGCTTTGTCAGGGAGCAGTTCTTT.

The chain carries TRBV7-3 and TRBJ2-7; no definite D call. CDR1 SGHTA and CDR2 FQGTGA come from the germline V gene. V lost 2 bases to trimming and J lost 6 bases, with 11 bases between them. The CDR3 totals 13 residues. In DNA form, the CDR3 reads TGTGCCAGCAGCTTAGGAGTTAAGGGCGAGCAGTACTTC. It translates to CASSLGVKGEQYF.

This clonotype was detected a few times. This chain links TRBV15 with TRBJ1-2, with no clear D. Germline V gene sequence: CDR1 LNHNV, CDR2 YYDKDF (reference sequence). V was clipped by 4 bases and J by 4 bases, with 10 bases between them. This CDR3 has 13 amino acids. The CDR3: CATSIGRSYGYTF. In DNA form, the CDR3 reads TGTGCCACCAGCATAGGGAGGAGCTATGGCTACACCTTC.

J is TRBJ1-2 and V is TRBV20-1; D gene unclear. This CDR3 spans 14 amino acids. Germline V gene sequence: CDR1 DFQATT, CDR2 SNEGSKA (reference sequence). V dropped 3 bases and J dropped 3 bases, with 14 bases sitting between them. The CDR3 region is CSARGSRQYYGYTF. The CDR3 DNA follows: TGCAGTGCTAGGGGGTCCCGACAATACTATGGCTACACCTTC.

V is TRBV6-2 or TRBV6-3 and J is TRBJ1-6; D not certain. The CDR3 sequence is 12 residues long. CDR1 is MNHEY and CDR2 is SVGEGT in the germline V gene. Trimming removed 5 bases from V and 9 bases from J, with 8 bases in between. CDR3 protein: CASSLPTSPLHF. DNA for the CDR3: TGTGCCAGCAGTCTACCCACTTCACCCCTCCACTTT.

This chain links TRBV7-9 with TRBJ1-1; unclear D gene. The germline V and J ends were trimmed by 5 bases and 1 base, with 8 bases remaining between them. The length of the CDR3 is 13 residues. The germline V gene has CDR1 SEHNR and CDR2 FQNEAQ (reference sequence). The CDR3 DNA follows: TGTGCCAGCAGCCTCGGCACGAACACTGAAGCTTTCTTT. As protein: CASSLGTNTEAFF.

This sequence joins TRBV7-2 and TRBJ2-7; D gene ambiguous. Germline V gives CDR1 SGHTA, CDR2 FQGNSA. Trimming left V 1 base short and J 2 bases short, with 3 bases between. CDR3 length: 12 residues. The CDR3 spells CASSLVAYEQYF. The CDR3 nucleotides read TGTGCCAGCAGCTTAGTGGCCTACGAGCAGTACTTC.

This clonotype came up once. V gene TRBV20-1 combines with J gene TRBJ2-5; TRBD2 matches at 16 bases. CDR3 length: 17 amino acids. The germline V gene has CDR1 DFQATT and CDR2 SNEGSKA (reference sequence). Trimming removed 7 bases from V and 4 bases from J; junction bases left unmatched: 12. CDR3 nucleotide sequence: TGCAGTGAGACTCATCCGGGACTAGCGGGAGGGGGAGAGACCCAGTACTTC. Translating it yields CSETHPGLAGGGETQYF.

The chain combines TRBV27 with TRBJ1-2; TRBD1 matches at 7 bases. Trimming at V came to 5 bases and at J to 3 bases, leaving 3 bases not matched to a gene. The CDR3 spans 13 residues. Germline V CDR1 and CDR2: MNHEY, SMNVEV (reference sequence). The CDR3 nucleotides read TGTGCCAGCAGTGTCACAGGGGACTATGGCTACACCTTC. Translation: CASSVTGDYGYTF.

The chain recombines TRBV20-1 with TRBJ2-1; the match to TRBD2 covers 8 bases. Germline lookup yields CDR1 DFQATT and CDR2 SNEGSKA (reference sequence). V gave up 7 bases and J gave up 9 bases; unmatched junction bases: 17. The CDR3 is made up of 15 amino acids. The CDR3 sequence is CSGNAGTRIETEQFF. In nucleotides, the CDR3 is TGCAGTGGAAACGCCGGGACTAGGATTGAAACTGAGCAGTTCTTC.

This clonotype was detected a few times. V is TRBV20-1 and J is TRBJ2-5; 8 nucleotides agree with TRBD2. The CDR3 extends over 13 amino acids. J gave up 5 bases and V 3 bases, and 5 bases lay outside the gene matches. The germline gives CDR1 DFQATT, CDR2 SNEGSKA (reference sequence). The CDR3 DNA reads TGCAGTGCTAGCCCAGCGGGAGAGGAGACCCAGTACTTC. This codes for CSASPAGEETQYF.

V usage is TRBV6-2 or TRBV6-3 and J usage is TRBJ2-5; 7 nucleotides agree with TRBD1. V dropped 4 bases and J dropped 4; count of bases not matched to a gene: 9. Germline V gene lookup returns CDR1 MNHEY and CDR2 SVGEGT. This CDR3 is 15 amino acids long. CDR3 bases: TGTGCCAGCAGTTCAGGGGGTACAGGGGTAGAGACCCAGTACTTC. It translates to CASSSGGTGVETQYF.

The chain recombines TRBV20-1 with TRBJ2-5, with D possibly TRBD2 on 5 matching bases. The germline gives CDR1 DFQATT, CDR2 SNEGSKA (reference sequence). V lost 0 bases and J lost 5, with 16 bases in between. The CDR3 runs 15 residues. The CDR3 sequence: CSARDLSGDLETQYF. Written as DNA, the CDR3 is TGCAGTGCTAGAGATCTCTCCGGGGATCTGGAGACCCAGTACTTC.

The gene calls are TRBV6-1 and TRBJ2-7; TRBD2 is a possible D gene (6 bases). Per the germline V gene, CDR1 is MNHNS and CDR2 is SASEGT. The ends were cut back, 11 bases at V and 7 bases at J, with 18 bases in the middle. The CDR3 consists of 12 residues. The CDR3 coding sequence is TGTGCCGGGGGAGGTTGGGGGGAGGAGCAGTACTTC. As protein: CAGGGWGEEQYF.

In the case of this clonotype: A junction boundary mismatches the germline segment, possibly from a read error. The J gene is TRBJ2-5, the V gene TRBV7-7, with D unresolved. The V gene's germline CDR1 is SSHAT and CDR2 FNYEAQ (reference sequence). This CDR3 has 13 residues. This CDR3 is CASSLGPQETQYF. The CDR3 DNA follows: TGTGCTAGCAGCTTAGGCCCCCAAGAGACCCAGTACTTC. Combining the CDR3 with reference TRBV7-7 and TRBJ2-5 gives the whole variable domain GAGVSQSPRYKVTKRGQDVTLRCDPISSHATLYWYQQALGQGPEFLTYFNYEAQPDKSGLPSDRFSAERPEGSISTLTIQRTEQRDSAMYRCASSLGPQETQYFGPGTRLLVL.

The CDR3 region has the DNA TGCAGTGCTCGCCGACTAGCGGGGGAGCCCTACGAGCAGTACTTC. This sequence encodes CSARRLAGEPYEQYF. The chain uses TRBV20-1 and TRBJ2-7; 12 bases agree with TRBD2. This CDR3 contains 15 residues. Germline V gene data show CDR1 as DFQATT and CDR2 as SNEGSKA (reference sequence). V shed 5 bases and J 2 bases; nucleotides not matched to a gene: 7.

The chain uses TRBV27 and TRBJ1-5; 7 bases are a match to TRBD1. The CDR3 has 14 amino acids. The germline V gene has CDR1 MNHEY and CDR2 SMNVEV (reference sequence). The V segment lost 6 bases and the J segment 6 bases; nucleotides outside the gene matches: 8. In DNA, the CDR3 is TGTGCCAGCAGCCTGCAGGGGGTGGGTCAGCCCCAGCATTTT. As protein: CASSLQGVGQPQHF.